The source of this TCR beta chain is a study of identical twins. cDNA molecules carried unique molecular identifiers, and template switching added a universal primer site. TCRdb called the 5' RACE reads again in MiXCR, with one record for every CDR3 protein. The table has 450,000 or so distinct CDR3 sequences, roughly an eighth seen once; the top ten hold approximately 1%. These data also featured in a second study, about yellow fever vaccine responses in identical twins.

The specimen was CD4+ T cells sorted from blood. The TCR comes from a young woman in good health.

CDR3 bases: TGTGCCAGCAGCTTAGTCCCTCTCGCGGATGAGCAGTTCTTC. This translates into CASSLVPLADEQFF. V and J are TRBV7-9 and TRBJ2-1; D unresolved. This CDR3 has 14 amino acids. The germline V gene has CDR1 SEHNR and CDR2 FQNEAQ (reference sequence). Trimming pared 1 base from V and 8 bases from J, leaving 12 bases between.